Listed below are T cell receptor beta chains from one sample, sequenced in a study of T cells in Graves' hyperthyroidism and ophthalmopathy. One entry per CDR3 protein, called by TCRdb with MiXCR from the multiplex PCR reads. The sample consists of fewer than 500,000 distinct CDR3 sequences, more than 12% of them appearing once. The sequenced material came from blood. The receptor source for this set is a woman younger than 45 with Graves' ophthalmopathy. Both conserved end residues are part of each CDR3. A D gene is named only where the DNA matches it firmly. Clone size is given for some rows only: seen once, a few or many times, or a class if the clone is expanded.

V: TRBV25-1
D: -
J: TRBJ1-5
size: -
CDR3: CASSDGQYQPQHF
DNA: TGTGCCAGCAGTGATGGCCAGTATCAGCCCCAGCATTTT

V: TRBV6-2/TRBV6-3
D: -
J: TRBJ2-2
size: once
CDR3: CASSYSDGVGELFF
DNA: TGTGCCAGCAGTTACTCAGATGGGGTCGGGGAGCTGTTTTTT

V: TRBV30
D: -
J: TRBJ1-6
size: few
CDR3: CAWIPVDSYNSPLHF
DNA: TGTGCCTGGATCCCCGTAGACTCCTATAATTCACCCCTCCACTTT

V: TRBV20-1
D: TRBD1
J: TRBJ1-5
size: many
CDR3: CSAPSRGQPQHF
DNA: TGCAGTGCTCCATCCAGGGGGCAGCCCCAGCATTTT

V: TRBV5-1
D: TRBD2
J: TRBJ2-5
size: few
CDR3: CASSLVMASGGEETQYF
DNA: TGCGCCAGCAGCTTGGTGATGGCTAGCGGGGGGGAAGAGACCCAGTACTTC

V: TRBV9
D: TRBD2
J: TRBJ2-2
size: few
CDR3: CASSASREFDTGELFF
DNA: TGTGCCAGCAGCGCCTCGCGGGAGTTCGACACCGGGGAGCTGTTTTTT

V: TRBV5-1
D: -
J: TRBJ2-5
size: many
CDR3: CASSLHYQETQYF
DNA: TGCGCCAGCAGCCTACACTACCAAGAGACCCAGTACTTC

V: TRBV7-3
D: TRBD2
J: TRBJ2-1
size: -
CDR3: CASSSTSGGINEQFF
DNA: TGTGCCAGCAGCTCAACTAGCGGGGGAATAAATGAGCAGTTCTTC

V: TRBV27
D: -
J: TRBJ2-7
size: many
CDR3: CASGKAGDISYEQYF
DNA: TGTGCCAGTGGGAAGGCGGGGGACATCTCCTACGAGCAGTACTTC

V: TRBV7-9
D: -
J: TRBJ2-3
size: few
CDR3: CASSLALGGHTDTQYF
DNA: TGTGCCAGCAGCTTAGCGTTGGGGGGGCACACAGATACGCAGTATTTT

V: TRBV5-6
D: -
J: TRBJ1-6
size: -
CDR3: CASSLPDNSPLHF
DNA: TGTGCCAGCAGCTTACCAGATAATTCACCCCTCCACTTT

V: TRBV9
D: -
J: TRBJ1-1
size: many
CDR3: CASSVGRASEAFF
DNA: TGTGCCAGCAGCGTAGGCAGGGCCTCTGAAGCTTTCTTT

V: TRBV28
D: -
J: TRBJ2-5
size: -
CDR3: CASSFMGGLETQYF
DNA: TGTGCCAGCAGTTTCATGGGGGGCCTCGAGACCCAGTACTTC

V: TRBV11-2
D: TRBD1
J: TRBJ1-5
size: many
CDR3: CASSLGDSQDQPQHF
DNA: TGTGCCAGCAGCTTAGGGGACAGTCAGGATCAGCCCCAGCATTTT

V: TRBV7-7
D: -
J: TRBJ1-5
size: many
CDR3: CASSLEGEYQPQHF
DNA: TGTGCTAGCAGCTTAGAAGGGGAGTATCAGCCCCAGCATTTT

V: TRBV12-3/TRBV12-4
D: -
J: TRBJ2-1
size: many
CDR3: CASSGPGQSSYNEQFF
DNA: TGTGCCAGCAGCGGGCCTGGGCAGTCGAGTTACAATGAGCAGTTCTTC

V: TRBV28
D: TRBD1
J: TRBJ1-6
size: many
CDR3: CASSGAGGISGSPLHF
DNA: TGTGCCAGCAGTGGAGCAGGGGGCATTTCGGGATCACCCCTCCACTTT

V: TRBV3-1
D: -
J: TRBJ2-6
size: few
CDR3: CASSPGLLPSGANVLTF
DNA: TGTGCCAGCAGCCCCGGACTTTTACCGTCTGGGGCCAACGTCCTGACTTTC

V: TRBV3-1
D: -
J: TRBJ1-1
size: many
CDR3: CASSQGPGHTNTEAFF
DNA: TGTGCCAGCAGCCAAGGTCCGGGACACACGAACACTGAAGCTTTCTTT

V: TRBV27
D: TRBD1
J: TRBJ1-2
size: many
CDR3: CASSADRTGGKERYGYTF
DNA: TGTGCCAGCAGCGCTGACAGGACAGGGGGCAAAGAGCGCTATGGCTACACCTTC

V: TRBV3-1
D: -
J: TRBJ2-7
size: many
CDR3: CASSSLGGAYEQYF
DNA: TGTGCCAGCAGTTCTCTCGGGGGCGCCTACGAGCAGTACTTC

V: TRBV12-3/TRBV12-4
D: -
J: TRBJ1-3
size: many
CDR3: CASRLSGNTIYF
DNA: TGTGCCAGCAGGCTGTCTGGAAACACCATATATTTT